Shown below are 14 T cell receptor beta chains from a single sample sequenced in a study of blood T cell repertoires in COVID-19 (dated by TCRdb to 2020 to 2022). The method behind the library was the immunoSEQ multiplex PCR assay. The table was pulled from immuneACCESS by TCRdb, which kept in-frame rearrangements only. Such tables lose some clones; where checked, under half of the loss comes from unresolved V genes, and the rest has no known cause. This sample gives about 360,000 clones in total; around 87% of them show up just once. The ten biggest clones cover about 1.9% of the sample. Sequencing input: PBMCs or T cells enriched from blood (not recorded which). These TCRs come from a man aged 35 to 55 in a cohort exposed to, infected with or recovered from COVID-19 (not recorded which).

This chain connects TRBV19 to TRBJ1-1; D is possibly TRBD1 (6 bases). The CDR3 covers 14 residues. V was cut by 4 bases and J by 5 bases, with 14 bases left in between. Per germline, CDR1 LNHDA and CDR2 SQIVND (reference sequence). The CDR3 DNA follows: TGTGCCAGTAGTACGCCCACAGGGTTGACTGAAGCTTTCTTT. Protein product: CASSTPTGLTEAFF.

This chain joins TRBV5-1 and TRBJ2-7; 11 nucleotides agree with TRBD1. J gave up 6 bases and V 5 bases, and 10 bases lay outside the gene matches. This CDR3 has 15 residues. CDR1 is SGHRS, CDR2 YFSETQ, per germline. The CDR3 DNA is TGCGCCAGCAGTAGCAATCCGGGACAGGGGGGCGAGCAGTACTTC. Residues: CASSSNPGQGGEQYF.

About this clone: The sample has other DNA sequences that encode this CDR3 too. The chain couples TRBV27 to TRBJ2-3, with D possibly being TRBD2 (5 bases). The ends were cut back, 5 bases at V and 1 base at J, with 13 bases in the middle. The CDR3 totals 15 residues. The germline V gene has CDR1 MNHEY and CDR2 SMNVEV (reference sequence). The chain's CDR3 is CASSPRTAGTDTQYF. In DNA form, the CDR3 reads TGTGCCAGCAGTCCTAGGACTGCAGGCACAGATACGCAGTATTTT.

The sample holds one count of this clone. The V and J genes are TRBV11-2 and TRBJ2-5, with TRBD2 identical over 11 bases. The V gene's germline CDR1 is SGHAT and CDR2 FQNNGV. The CDR3 loop spans 15 amino acids. Trimming at V came to 2 bases and at J to 4 bases, leaving 3 bases not matched to a gene. CDR3 residues: CASSLRGTSGETQYF. CDR3 DNA sequence: TGTGCCAGCAGCTTACGCGGGACTAGCGGAGAGACCCAGTACTTC.

This chain uses TRBV18 with TRBJ2-1; no definite D call. The CDR3 loop spans 16 amino acids. Trimming stripped 2 bases from V and 5 bases from J, with 16 bases between. CDR1 KGHSH and CDR2 LQKENI come from the germline V gene. DNA of the CDR3: TGTGCCAGCTCACCATTCGCGACTGCGAAGAACAATGAGCAGTTCTTC. Its protein is CASSPFATAKNNEQFF.

The chain is built from TRBV6-1 and TRBJ2-1; TRBD2 aligns across 7 bases. Looked up from germline, CDR1 is MNHNS and CDR2 is SASEGT. The CDR3 runs 15 residues. J lost 4 bases, V lost 3 bases, and 6 bases had no gene match. The CDR3 spells CASSEGSGGYNEQFF. The CDR3 nucleotides are TGTGCCAGCAGTGAGGGATCCGGGGGGTACAATGAGCAGTTCTTC.

The gene calls are TRBV18 and TRBJ1-3; D not resolved. V lost 2 bases and J lost 4, with 9 bases in between. The CDR3 covers 14 residues. Germline CDR1 KGHSH, CDR2 LQKENI. CDR3 DNA sequence: TGTGCCAGCTCACCAAAGATGGAGGGAAACACCATATATTTT. It translates to CASSPKMEGNTIYF.

The chain links TRBV4-1 to TRBJ1-2, with D maybe TRBD1 (6 bases). V gave up 5 bases and J gave up 7 bases, with 14 bases separating them. This CDR3 has 13 residues. The germline gives CDR1 MGHRA, CDR2 YSYEKL. DNA for the CDR3: TGCGCCAGCAGCAATGGACAGAGCTTTGGCTACACCTTC. Protein product: CASSNGQSFGYTF.

The V gene is TRBV30, the J gene TRBJ2-3; unclear D gene. The germline V gene has CDR1 GTSNPN and CDR2 SVGIG (reference sequence). The ends were cut back, 3 bases at V and 1 base at J, with 8 bases in the middle. CDR3 size: 13 residues. The CDR3, as DNA: TGTGCCTGGAGGCTACTTCGCACAGATACGCAGTATTTT. Translated, it gives CAWRLLRTDTQYF.

CDR3 nucleotide sequence: TGTGCCAGTAGCCTGACAGGGCTCGGAAACACCATATATTTT. Amino acids: CASSLTGLGNTIYF. The chain links TRBV19 to TRBJ1-3, with TRBD1 identical over 7 bases. J was trimmed by 4 bases and V by 6 bases; bases with no gene match: 6. Germline assignment: CDR1 LNHDA and CDR2 SQIVND (reference sequence). The CDR3 is made up of 14 amino acids.

The rearrangement links TRBV2 to TRBJ2-1, with TRBD2 identical over 12 bases. Germline V gene lookup returns CDR1 SNHLY and CDR2 FYNNEI. The V and J ends lost 6 bases and 12 bases, in that order; junction bases with no gene match: 12. CDR3 length equals 15 residues. The CDR3 region is CASRFLAGGPVGQFF. The CDR3 DNA follows: TGTGCCAGCAGATTTCTAGCGGGAGGGCCAGTTGGGCAGTTCTTC.

CDR3 residues: CASSSPSAYEQYF. As DNA, the CDR3 is TGTGCCAGCAGCTCCCCTTCTGCCTACGAGCAGTACTTC. This rearrangement joins TRBV13 to TRBJ2-7; no firm D call. Germline lookup yields CDR1 PRHDT and CDR2 FYEKMQ (reference sequence). The CDR3 is made up of 13 amino acids. Trimming took off 4 bases at V and 2 bases at J, with 9 bases between the two ends.

The chain combines TRBV30 with TRBJ2-4; tentative D call: TRBD1 (5 bases). CDR1 and CDR2 from the germline V gene are GTSNPN and SVGIG (reference sequence). This CDR3 comprises 17 residues. Trimming shortened V by 2 bases and J by 1 base, and 18 bases separated the two germline ends. CDR3 in DNA: TGTGCCTGGAGTTTACAAGGACACTCCGTGGCCAAAAACATTCAGTACTTC. Protein sequence: CAWSLQGHSVAKNIQYF.

CDR3 region: CASSQVRTVTYEQYF. In nucleotides, the CDR3 is TGCGCCAGCAGCCAAGTTCGGACAGTGACCTACGAGCAGTACTTC. This sequence joins TRBV4-1 and TRBJ2-7; possibly TRBD1 for D (6 bases). V was clipped by 1 base and J by 2 bases, with 12 bases between them. This CDR3 comprises 15 residues. Per germline, CDR1 MGHRA and CDR2 YSYEKL.